This T cell receptor beta chain is drawn from a study of glioma-infiltrating T cells after dendritic cell vaccination. Study as a whole: Samples are from glioblastoma patients in Phase I and II dendritic cell vaccine trials. Patients received three intradermal dendritic cell vaccine injections at biweekly intervals. Findings of the study overall: Longer survival after dendritic cell vaccination followed higher pretreatment TIL content.

In regard to this clone: Antigen unknown.

CDR3 length equals 13 residues. Germline loops: CDR1 SGHTA, CDR2 FQGNSA. The trim removed 3 bases at V and 5 bases at J, leaving 3 bases unmatched. Method: immunoSEQ multiplex PCR; TCRdb's copy keeps in-frame clones and lacks some. The sample lists 95,000 or so clones; under 90% were seen once. This chain links TRBV7-2 with TRBJ2-5; 7 nucleotides line up with TRBD1. This sequence originates from a human donor with glioblastoma. The sample in question was blood, obtained before dendritic cell vaccination. This CDR3 is CASSFDREETQYF. For the CDR3, the DNA is TGTGCCAGCAGCTTCGACAGGGAGGAGACCCAGTACTTC.